Listed here is a single T cell receptor beta chain. The target antigen is unknown. Here immunoSEQ multiplex PCR was the method, and the copy in TCRdb shows in-frame clones only, minus some. This sample carries millions of clones, about 95% of them seen once, and the ten largest clones take around 1.1%. The record originates from a study of shared clonotypes between healthy human individuals. Looking at the study overall: The donors, two women and a few men, were aged 18 to 49. Per donor, three plates held CD4 naive cells, three held CD4 memory, two held CD8 naive and one held CD8 memory. Study outcomes and limitations: Several donors shared about 5% of their naive CD4 clonotypes.

Trimming cost V 6 bases and J 4 bases; bases outside gene matches: 17. CDR3 length equals 17 residues. Germline CDR1 and CDR2: SEHNR and FQNEAQ (reference sequence). Naive-designated CD8 cells lacked CD45RO, were positively enriched for CCR7, and omitted terminally differentiated effector memory CD45RA+ cells. Nashville, Tennessee was home to all donors, each a Caucasian adult. The chain uses TRBV7-9 and TRBJ2-5, with 7 bases that match TRBD1. The origin of this receptor is a man younger than 35 in good health. The source material was naive CD8+ T cells sorted from blood. The CDR3 DNA reads as TGTGCCAGCAGTCCAAATTTCCTCGACAGGGTAGGAGAGACCCAGTACTTC. Translation gives CASSPNFLDRVGETQYF.